The 2 T cell receptor beta chains listed next were all sequenced from one sample in a study of T cell responses to AZD1222 COVID-19 vaccine (dated by TCRdb to 2020 to 2022). The library was generated by the immunoSEQ multiplex PCR assay. Here the immuneACCESS table is served through TCRdb, limited to in-frame sequences with V and J called. Missing clones are a known gap in these copies; in checked studies unresolved V genes cover under half, and the rest lacks a known reason. Across this sample there are tens of thousands of clones, with 90% seen only once. Approximately 5% of the sample belongs to the ten largest clones. In the paper's terms, the time point label means: about 28 days (+/-7) after the second vaccine dose. The sequencing used peripheral blood, collected 28 days after the second AZD1222 dose. The receptors stem from an adult who received the AZD1222 COVID-19 vaccine.

The chain uses TRBV24-1 and TRBJ1-3, with D perhaps TRBD1 (6 bases). The CDR3 has 23 residues. Germline values: CDR1 KGHDR, CDR2 SFDVKD. V lost 2 bases to trimming and J lost 0 bases, with 31 bases between them. In DNA form, the CDR3 reads TGTGCCACCAGTGATTGGAAGTACAGGGTAAACGATATCTCTCTAAGCTCTGGAAACACCATATATTTT. Translation: CATSDWKYRVNDISLSSGNTIYF.

This chain connects TRBV12-5 to TRBJ1-1, with 7 bases lining up with TRBD1. This CDR3 is built from 12 residues. Per germline, CDR1 LGHNT and CDR2 FRNRAP. V lost 5 bases, J lost 8 bases, and 5 bases stayed unmatched. The CDR3: CASGREGGEAFF. The CDR3 DNA follows: TGTGCTAGTGGTCGGGAAGGGGGCGAAGCTTTCTTT. Full variable domain (missing parts from reference TRBV12-5 and TRBJ1-1): DARVTQTPRHKVTEMGQEVTMRCQPILGHNTVFWYRQTMMQGLELLAYFRNRAPLDDSGMPKDRFSAEMPDATLATLKIQPSEPRDSAVYFCASGREGGEAFFGQGTRLTVV.